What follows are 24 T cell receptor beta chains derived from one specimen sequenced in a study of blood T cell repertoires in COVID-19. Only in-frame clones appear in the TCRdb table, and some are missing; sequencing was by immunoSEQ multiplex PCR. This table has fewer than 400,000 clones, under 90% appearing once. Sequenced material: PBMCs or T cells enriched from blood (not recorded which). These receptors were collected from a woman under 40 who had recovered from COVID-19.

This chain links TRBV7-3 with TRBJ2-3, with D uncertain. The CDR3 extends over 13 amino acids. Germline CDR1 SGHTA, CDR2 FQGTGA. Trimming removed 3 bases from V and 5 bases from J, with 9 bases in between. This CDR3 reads CASSFSPGDTQYF. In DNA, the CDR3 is TGTGCCAGCAGCTTTAGTCCAGGAGATACGCAGTATTTT.

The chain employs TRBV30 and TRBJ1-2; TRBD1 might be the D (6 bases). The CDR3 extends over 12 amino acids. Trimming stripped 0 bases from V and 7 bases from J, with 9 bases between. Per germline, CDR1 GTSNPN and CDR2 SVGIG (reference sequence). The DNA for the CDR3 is TGTGCCTGGAGTGTAAGGGGGAGTGGCTACACCTTC. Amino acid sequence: CAWSVRGSGYTF.

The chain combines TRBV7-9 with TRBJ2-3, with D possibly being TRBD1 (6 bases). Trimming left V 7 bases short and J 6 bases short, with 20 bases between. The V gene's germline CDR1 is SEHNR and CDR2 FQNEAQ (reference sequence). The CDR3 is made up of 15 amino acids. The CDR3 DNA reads TGTGCCAGCACCAAACCGACAGGCAATAGCGATACGCAGTATTTT. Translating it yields CASTKPTGNSDTQYF.

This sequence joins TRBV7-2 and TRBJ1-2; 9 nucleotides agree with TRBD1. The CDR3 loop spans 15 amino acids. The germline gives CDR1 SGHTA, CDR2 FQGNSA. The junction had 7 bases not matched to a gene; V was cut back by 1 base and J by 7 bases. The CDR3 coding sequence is TGTGCCAGCAGCTTAGACGGGGACAGGGCCGGTGGCTACACCTTC. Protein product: CASSLDGDRAGGYTF. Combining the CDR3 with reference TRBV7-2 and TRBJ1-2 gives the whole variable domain GAGVSQSPSNKVTEKGKDVELRCDPISGHTALYWYRQSLGQGLEFLIYFQGNSAPDKSGLPSDRFSAERTGGSVSTLTIQRTQQEDSAVYLCASSLDGDRAGGYTFGSGTRLTVV.

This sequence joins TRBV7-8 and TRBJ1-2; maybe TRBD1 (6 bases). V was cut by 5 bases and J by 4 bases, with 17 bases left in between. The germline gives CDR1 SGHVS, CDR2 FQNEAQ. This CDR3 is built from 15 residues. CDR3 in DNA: TGTGCCAGCAGCCCGGAACCGGGACATATCTATGGCTACACCTTC. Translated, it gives CASSPEPGHIYGYTF.

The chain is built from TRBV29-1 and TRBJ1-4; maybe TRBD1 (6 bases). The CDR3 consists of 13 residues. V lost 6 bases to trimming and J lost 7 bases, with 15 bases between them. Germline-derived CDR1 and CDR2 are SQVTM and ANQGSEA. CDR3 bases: TGCAGCGTGAGGCGGCAGGGGAGTGAAAAACTGTTTTTT. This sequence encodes CSVRRQGSEKLFF. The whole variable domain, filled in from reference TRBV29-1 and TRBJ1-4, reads SAVISQKPSRDICQRGTSLTIQCQVDSQVTMMFWYRQQPGQSLTLIATANQGSEATYESGFVIDKFPISRPNLTFSTLTVSNMSPEDSSIYLCSVRRQGSEKLFFGSGTQLSVL.

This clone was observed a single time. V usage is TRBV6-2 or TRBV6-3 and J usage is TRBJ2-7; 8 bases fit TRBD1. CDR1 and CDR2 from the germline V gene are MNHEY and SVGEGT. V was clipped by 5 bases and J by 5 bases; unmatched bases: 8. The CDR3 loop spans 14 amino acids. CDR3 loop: CASSPRTGRDEQYF. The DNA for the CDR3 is TGTGCCAGCAGTCCAAGGACAGGGAGAGACGAGCAGTACTTC.

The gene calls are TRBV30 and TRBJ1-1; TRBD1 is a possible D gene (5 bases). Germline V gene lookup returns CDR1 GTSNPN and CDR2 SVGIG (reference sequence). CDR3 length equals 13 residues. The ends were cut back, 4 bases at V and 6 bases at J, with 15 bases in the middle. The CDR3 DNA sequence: TGTGCCTGGACCCGCAGGGCAGGCGCTGAAGCTTTCTTT. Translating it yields CAWTRRAGAEAFF.

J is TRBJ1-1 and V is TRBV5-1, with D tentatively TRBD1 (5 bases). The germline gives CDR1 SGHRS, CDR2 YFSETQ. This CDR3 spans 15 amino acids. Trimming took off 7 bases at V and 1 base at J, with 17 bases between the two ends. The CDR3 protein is CASGHPLGANTEAFF. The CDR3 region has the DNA TGCGCCAGCGGCCATCCGTTAGGGGCGAACACTGAAGCTTTCTTT.

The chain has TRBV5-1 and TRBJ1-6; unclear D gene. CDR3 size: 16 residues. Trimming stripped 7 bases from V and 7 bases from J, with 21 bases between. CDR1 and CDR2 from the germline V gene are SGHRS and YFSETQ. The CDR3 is CASHYGPGRENSPLHF. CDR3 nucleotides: TGCGCCAGCCATTATGGTCCGGGAAGAGAAAATTCACCCCTCCACTTT.

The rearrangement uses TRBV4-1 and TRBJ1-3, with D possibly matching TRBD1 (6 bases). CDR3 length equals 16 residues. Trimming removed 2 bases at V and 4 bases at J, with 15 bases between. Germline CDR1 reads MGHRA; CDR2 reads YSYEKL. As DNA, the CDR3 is TGCGCCAGCAGCCAATTTAGCGAGGGGACAGGAAACACCATATATTTT. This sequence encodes CASSQFSEGTGNTIYF.

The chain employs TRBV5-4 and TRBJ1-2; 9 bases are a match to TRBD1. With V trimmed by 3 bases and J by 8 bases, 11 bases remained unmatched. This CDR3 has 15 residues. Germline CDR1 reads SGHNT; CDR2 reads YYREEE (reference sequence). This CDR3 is CASSSSLQGAYGYTF. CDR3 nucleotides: TGTGCCAGCAGCTCCTCCCTACAGGGGGCTTACGGCTACACCTTC.

CDR3 sequence reads: CASSLDRDYRYEQYF. The CDR3, as DNA: TGTGCCAGCAGCTTAGATCGGGACTACCGCTACGAGCAGTACTTC. The V call is TRBV11-2, the J call TRBJ2-7; 7 positions agree with TRBD2. Germline values: CDR1 SGHAT, CDR2 FQNNGV. The CDR3 loop spans 15 amino acids. V shed 0 bases, J shed 3 bases, and the junction held 5 bases outside the gene matches.

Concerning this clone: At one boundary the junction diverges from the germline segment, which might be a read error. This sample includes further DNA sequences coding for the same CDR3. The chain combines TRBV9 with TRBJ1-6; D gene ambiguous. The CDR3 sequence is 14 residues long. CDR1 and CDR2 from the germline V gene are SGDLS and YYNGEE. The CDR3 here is CASSVGADNSPLHF. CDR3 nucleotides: TGTGCCAGCAGCGTAGGGGCAGATAACTCACCCCTCCACTTT.

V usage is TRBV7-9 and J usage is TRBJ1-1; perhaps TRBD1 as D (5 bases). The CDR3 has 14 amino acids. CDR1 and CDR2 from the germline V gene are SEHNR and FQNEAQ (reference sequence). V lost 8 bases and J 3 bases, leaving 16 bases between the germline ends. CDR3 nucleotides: TGTGCCAGCTCGCCGGGCAGGGTTGACACTGAAGCTTTCTTT. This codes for CASSPGRVDTEAFF. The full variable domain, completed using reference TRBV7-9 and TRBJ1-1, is DTGVSQNPRHKITKRGQNVTFRCDPISEHNRLYWYRQTLGQGPEFLTYFQNEAQLEKSRLLSDRFSAERPKGSFSTLEIQRTEQGDSAMYLCASSPGRVDTEAFFGQGTRLTVV.

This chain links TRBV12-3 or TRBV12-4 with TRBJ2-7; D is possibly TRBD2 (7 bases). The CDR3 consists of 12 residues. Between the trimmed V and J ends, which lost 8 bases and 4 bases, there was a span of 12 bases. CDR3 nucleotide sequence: TGTGCCAGCGGGAGGGGGGGATACGAGCAGTACTTC. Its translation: CASGRGGYEQYF.

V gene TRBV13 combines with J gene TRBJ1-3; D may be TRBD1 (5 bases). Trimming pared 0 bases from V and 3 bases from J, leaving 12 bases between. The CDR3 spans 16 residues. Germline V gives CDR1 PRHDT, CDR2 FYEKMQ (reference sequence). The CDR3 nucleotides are TGTGCCAGCAGCTTAGGCCGGGGGATTGGTGGAAACACCATATATTTT. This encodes CASSLGRGIGGNTIYF.

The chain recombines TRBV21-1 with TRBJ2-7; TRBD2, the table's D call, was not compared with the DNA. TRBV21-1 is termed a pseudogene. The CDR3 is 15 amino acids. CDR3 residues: CASSKAGGFDYEQYF. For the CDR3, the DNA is TGTGCCAGCAGCAAAGCGGGGGGATTCGACTACGAGCAGTACTTC.

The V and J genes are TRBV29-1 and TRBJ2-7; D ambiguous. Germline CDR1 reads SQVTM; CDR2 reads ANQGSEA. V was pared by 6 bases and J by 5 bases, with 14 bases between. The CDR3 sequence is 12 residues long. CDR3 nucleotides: TGCAGCGTCGGTGCGGATGGAGACGAGCAGTACTTC. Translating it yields CSVGADGDEQYF.

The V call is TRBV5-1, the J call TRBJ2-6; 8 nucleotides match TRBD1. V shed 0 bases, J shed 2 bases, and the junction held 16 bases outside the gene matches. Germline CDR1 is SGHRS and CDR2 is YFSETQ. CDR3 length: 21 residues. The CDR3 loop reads CASSLVETSGGWGAGANVLTF. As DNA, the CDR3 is TGCGCCAGCAGCTTGGTCGAAACGTCAGGGGGCTGGGGAGCTGGGGCCAACGTCCTGACTTTC.

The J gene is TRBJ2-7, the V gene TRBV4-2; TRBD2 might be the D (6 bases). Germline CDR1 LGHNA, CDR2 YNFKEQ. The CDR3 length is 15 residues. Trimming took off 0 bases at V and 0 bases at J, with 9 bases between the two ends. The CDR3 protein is CASSQEAGSSYEQYF. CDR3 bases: TGTGCCAGCAGCCAAGAGGCGGGAAGCTCCTACGAGCAGTACTTC.

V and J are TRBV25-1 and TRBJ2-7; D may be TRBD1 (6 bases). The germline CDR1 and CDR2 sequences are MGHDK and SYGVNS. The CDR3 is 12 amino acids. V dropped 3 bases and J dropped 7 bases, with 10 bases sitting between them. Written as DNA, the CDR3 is TGTGCCAGCAGTGAGTCAACAGGGGAGCAGTACTTC. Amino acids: CASSESTGEQYF.

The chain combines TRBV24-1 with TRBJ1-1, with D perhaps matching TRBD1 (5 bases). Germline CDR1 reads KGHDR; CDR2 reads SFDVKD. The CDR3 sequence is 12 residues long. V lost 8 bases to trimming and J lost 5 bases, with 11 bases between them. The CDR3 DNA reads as TGTGCCACCACGGGCAGGGATACTGAAGCTTTCTTT. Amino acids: CATTGRDTEAFF.

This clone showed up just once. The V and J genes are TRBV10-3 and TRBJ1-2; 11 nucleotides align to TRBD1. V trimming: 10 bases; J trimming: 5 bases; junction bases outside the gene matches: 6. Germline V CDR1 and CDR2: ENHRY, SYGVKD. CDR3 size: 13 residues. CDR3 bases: TGTGCCACTCGGGACAGGGGGGAGTATGGCTACACCTTC. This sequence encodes CATRDRGEYGYTF.